Presented here are 19 T cell receptor beta chains from one specimen sequenced in a study of T-cell memory formation after mild COVID-19. TCRdb itself ran the 5' RACE reads through MiXCR, one entry per CDR3 protein. In the table there are about 350,000 distinct CDR3 sequences, 20% to 25% of which are singletons. The sample comprised PBMCs or a T cell subset sorted from them (not recorded which). All receptors come from a young man who had mild COVID-19 (a few samples of this study predate the infection). Cell type and time point are not known.

This clonotype has just a few counts. This chain joins TRBV7-2 and TRBJ2-7; 8 bases line up with TRBD1. V lost 3 bases to trimming and J lost 3 bases; unmatched junction nucleotides: 4. CDR1 is SGHTA and CDR2 is FQGNSA in the germline V gene. The CDR3 has 14 amino acids. This chain's CDR3 is CASSFDRGYYEQYF. The CDR3 region has the DNA TGTGCCAGCAGCTTTGACAGGGGCTACTACGAGCAGTACTTC. Filled out from reference TRBV7-2 and TRBJ2-7, the complete variable domain reads GAGVSQSPSNKVTEKGKDVELRCDPISGHTALYWYRQSLGQGLEFLIYFQGNSAPDKSGLPSDRFSAERTGGSVSTLTIQRTQQEDSAVYLCASSFDRGYYEQYFGPGTRLTVT.

The V and J genes are TRBV4-3 and TRBJ1-1, with D possibly being TRBD1 (6 bases). Trimming left V 0 bases short and J 5 bases short, with 16 bases between. Germline V gene sequence: CDR1 LGHNA, CDR2 YSLEER. The CDR3 consists of 16 residues. DNA for the CDR3: TGCGCCAGCAGCCAAGACGGGACGGGGGCAGGGACTGAAGCTTTCTTT. Translation gives CASSQDGTGAGTEAFF.

This chain connects TRBV5-1 to TRBJ2-3; D unclear. V gave up 0 bases and J gave up 6 bases, with 8 bases separating them. This CDR3 spans 13 amino acids. The germline V gene encodes CDR1 SGHRS and CDR2 YFSETQ. CDR3 protein: CASSLEAGDTQYF. The CDR3 region has the DNA TGCGCCAGCAGCTTGGAAGCCGGCGATACGCAGTATTTT.

The chain combines TRBV10-3 with TRBJ1-4; TRBD1 is a possible D gene (5 bases). Germline CDR1 and CDR2: ENHRY and SYGVKD. Trimming stripped 2 bases from V and 8 bases from J, with 15 bases between. This CDR3 is built from 15 residues. The CDR3, as DNA: TGTGCCATCAGTGAGAAGACTGGGAAGGGGGAAAAACTGTTTTTT. This translates into CAISEKTGKGEKLFF.

This clonotype was recorded a few times. The chain has TRBV6-2 or TRBV6-3 and TRBJ2-5, with D hard to call. The length of the CDR3 is 12 residues. CDR1 and CDR2 (germline): MNHEY, SVGEGT. With 2 bases removed from V and 4 bases from J, the gap between germline ends came to 5 bases. Written as DNA, the CDR3 is TGTGCCAGCAGTTACGGTCCAGAGACCCAGTACTTC. The encoded protein is CASSYGPETQYF.

The V call is TRBV4-1, the J call TRBJ1-3; perhaps TRBD1 as D (5 bases). Germline V CDR1 and CDR2: MGHRA, YSYEKL. V was pared by 0 bases and J by 0 bases, with 12 bases between. The CDR3 is made up of 17 amino acids. The CDR3 loop is CASSQDPGPGSGNTIYF. Here the CDR3 DNA reads TGCGCCAGCAGCCAAGATCCAGGGCCCGGCTCTGGAAACACCATATATTTT.

V usage is TRBV20-1 and J usage is TRBJ2-3; 7 bases map to TRBD2. Germline V gene sequence: CDR1 DFQATT, CDR2 SNEGSKA (reference sequence). CDR3 size: 14 residues. V shed 0 bases, J shed 3 bases, and the junction held 3 bases outside the gene matches. CDR3 sequence (DNA): TGCAGTGCTAGAGATATGGGGGGGACAGATACGCAGTATTTT. Translated: CSARDMGGTDTQYF.

This clonotype turned up a few times. This chain connects TRBV6-2 or TRBV6-3 to TRBJ2-1; the D call may be TRBD1 or TRBD2 (5 bases each). This CDR3 has 15 residues. In germline, CDR1 is MNHEY, CDR2 SVGEGT. V dropped 6 bases and J dropped 7 bases, with 19 bases sitting between them. DNA of the CDR3: TGTGCCAGCAGACCCCCGGGACGGAATATTAATGAGCAGTTCTTC. Its protein product is CASRPPGRNINEQFF.

This clonotype was seen a few times. The J gene is TRBJ1-3, the V gene TRBV7-2; D is perhaps TRBD1 (5 bases). Trimming shortened V by 5 bases and J by 8 bases, and 19 bases separated the two germline ends. Germline lookup yields CDR1 SGHTA and CDR2 FQGNSA. The CDR3 length is 15 residues. The CDR3 protein is CASSPWGGFEDTIYF. The CDR3 bases are TGTGCCAGCAGCCCTTGGGGCGGGTTCGAAGACACCATATATTTT.

This rearrangement joins TRBV11-2 to TRBJ2-7; a possible D gene is TRBD2 (6 bases). From germline, CDR1 is SGHAT and CDR2 FQNNGV. Trimming took off 0 bases at V and 6 bases at J, with 15 bases between the two ends. The CDR3 spans 15 residues. This CDR3 is CASSLEGLPCREQYV. Written as DNA, the CDR3 is TGTGCCAGCAGCTTAGAGGGACTCCCCTGCCGCGAGCAGTACGTC.

This clonotype was detected only once. J is TRBJ1-3 and V is TRBV14, with no clear D. Trimming took off 1 base at V and 1 base at J, with 23 bases between the two ends. Germline lookup yields CDR1 SGHDN and CDR2 FVKESK. This CDR3 spans 20 amino acids. CDR3 region: CASSQGRGKRRARSGNTIYF. In DNA, the CDR3 is TGTGCCAGCAGCCAAGGCCGAGGGAAAAGGAGGGCAAGGTCTGGAAACACCATATATTTT.

The chain combines TRBV20-1 with TRBJ2-1; D not certain. CDR3 length: 14 residues. Germline V CDR1 and CDR2: DFQATT, SNEGSKA (reference sequence). Trimming pared 6 bases from V and 0 bases from J, leaving 12 bases between. The CDR3 spells CSARRYLSYNEQFF. The CDR3 DNA is TGCAGTGCAAGACGCTACCTCTCCTACAATGAGCAGTTCTTC.

The table lists this clonotype with a few counts. The rearrangement links TRBV5-6 to TRBJ2-4, with 7 bases lining up with TRBD1. CDR3 length: 14 residues. Germline loops: CDR1 SGHDT, CDR2 YYEEEE. The ends lost 6 bases at V and 4 bases at J; junction bases unmatched: 7. In DNA form, the CDR3 reads TGTGCCAGCAACGTTGGCAGGGGGAAAAACATTCAGTACTTC. Protein sequence: CASNVGRGKNIQYF.

The chain employs TRBV2 and TRBJ2-3, with D uncertain. Germline V CDR1 and CDR2: SNHLY, FYNNEI. Trimming took 7 bases from V and 4 from J, leaving 15 bases between them. CDR3 length equals 14 residues. DNA for the CDR3: TGTGCCAGCATGGTAGACCGCTGGGCAGATACGCAGTATTTT. It translates to CASMVDRWADTQYF.

This clonotype was found a few times. This chain joins TRBV21-1 and TRBJ1-5; the table's D gene call, TRBD1, was not cross checked with the DNA. TRBV21-1 is a recognized pseudogene. The length of the CDR3 is 19 residues. In DNA form, the CDR3 reads TGTGCCAGCAGCACCTTTGGGGAGGAGGGGCCCCGTGGCAATCAGCCCCAGCATTTT. This sequence encodes CASSTFGEEGPRGNQPQHF.

The CDR3 sequence is CASSLAHNEQFF. DNA for the CDR3: TGTGCCAGCAGCCTCGCCCACAATGAGCAGTTCTTC. V is TRBV12-3 or TRBV12-4 and J is TRBJ2-1; D is uncertain. This CDR3 is built from 12 residues. V shed 6 bases and J shed 5 bases, with 8 bases lying between them.

The V and J genes are TRBV4-2 and TRBJ1-4, with D perhaps matching TRBD1 (5 bases). V was trimmed by 0 bases and J by 7 bases, leaving 12 bases between them. Germline values: CDR1 LGHNA, CDR2 YNFKEQ. The CDR3 extends over 15 amino acids. CDR3 in DNA: TGTGCCAGCAGCCAAGATAGTTCGGGACCTGAAAAACTGTTTTTT. Translating gives CASSQDSSGPEKLFF.

This clonotype was detected a few times. V usage is TRBV18 and J usage is TRBJ2-7; D is ambiguous. Looked up from germline, CDR1 is KGHSH and CDR2 is LQKENI. Deletions cut 2 bases from V and 0 bases from J, with 14 bases between. The CDR3 consists of 16 residues. CDR3 protein: CASSPMRVQSSYEQYF. In DNA form, the CDR3 reads TGTGCCAGCTCACCAATGCGAGTACAAAGCTCCTACGAGCAGTACTTC.

The V and J genes are TRBV11-2 and TRBJ2-1; no clear D. V gave up 3 bases and J gave up 6 bases, with 12 bases separating them. This CDR3 has 14 residues. The germline V gene encodes CDR1 SGHAT and CDR2 FQNNGV. CDR3 sequence (DNA): TGTGCCAGCAGCTTCCTCGCTAAGGTCAATGAGCAGTTCTTC. Translated: CASSFLAKVNEQFF.